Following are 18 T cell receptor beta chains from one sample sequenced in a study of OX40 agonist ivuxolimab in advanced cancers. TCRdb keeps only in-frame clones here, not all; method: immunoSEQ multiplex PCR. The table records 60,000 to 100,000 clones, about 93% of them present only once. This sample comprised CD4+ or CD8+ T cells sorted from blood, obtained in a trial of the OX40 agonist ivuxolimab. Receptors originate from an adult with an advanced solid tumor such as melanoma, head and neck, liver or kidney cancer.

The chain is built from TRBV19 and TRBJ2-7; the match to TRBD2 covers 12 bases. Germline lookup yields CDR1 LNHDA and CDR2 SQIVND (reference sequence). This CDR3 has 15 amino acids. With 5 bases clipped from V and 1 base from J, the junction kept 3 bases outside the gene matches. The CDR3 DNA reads TGTGCCAGTAGTGCCGGACTAGCGGGGTCCTACGAGCAGTACTTC. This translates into CASSAGLAGSYEQYF.

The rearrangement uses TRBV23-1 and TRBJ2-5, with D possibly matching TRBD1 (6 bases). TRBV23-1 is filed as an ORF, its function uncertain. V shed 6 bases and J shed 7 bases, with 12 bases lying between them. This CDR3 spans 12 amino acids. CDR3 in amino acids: CASRRQAGTQYF. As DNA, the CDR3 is TGCGCCAGCAGGCGACAGGCCGGGACCCAGTACTTC.

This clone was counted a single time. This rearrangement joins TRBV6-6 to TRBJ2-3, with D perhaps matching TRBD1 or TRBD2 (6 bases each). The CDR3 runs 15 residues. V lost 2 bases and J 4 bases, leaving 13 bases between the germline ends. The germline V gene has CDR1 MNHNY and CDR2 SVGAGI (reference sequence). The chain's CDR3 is CASSYPDRLADTQYF. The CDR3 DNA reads TGTGCCAGCAGTTACCCGGACAGACTAGCAGATACGCAGTATTTT.

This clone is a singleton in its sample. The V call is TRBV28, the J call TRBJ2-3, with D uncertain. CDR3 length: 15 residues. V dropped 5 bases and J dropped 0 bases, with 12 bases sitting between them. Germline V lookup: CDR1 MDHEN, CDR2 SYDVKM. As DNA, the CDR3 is TGTGCCAGCAGTCTACAGCCTGATAGCACAGATACGCAGTATTTT. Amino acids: CASSLQPDSTDTQYF. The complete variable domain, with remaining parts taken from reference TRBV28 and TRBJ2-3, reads DVKVTQSSRYLVKRTGEKVFLECVQDMDHENMFWYRQDPGLGLRLIYFSYDVKMKEKGDIPEGYSVSREKKERFSLILESASTNQTSMYLCASSLQPDSTDTQYFGPGTRLTVL.

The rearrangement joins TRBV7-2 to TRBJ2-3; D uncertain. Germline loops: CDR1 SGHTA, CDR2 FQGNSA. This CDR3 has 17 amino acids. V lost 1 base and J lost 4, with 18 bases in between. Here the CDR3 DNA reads TGTGCCAGCAGCTTAGAGGACGGGTCCCCCGTCCCAGATACGCAGTATTTT. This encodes CASSLEDGSPVPDTQYF.

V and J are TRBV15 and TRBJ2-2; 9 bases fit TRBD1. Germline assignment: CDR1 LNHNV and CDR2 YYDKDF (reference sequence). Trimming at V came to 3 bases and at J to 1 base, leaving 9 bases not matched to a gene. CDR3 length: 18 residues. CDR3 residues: CATSRPGGQGKNTGELFF. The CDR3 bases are TGTGCCACCAGCAGGCCTGGCGGACAGGGGAAGAACACCGGGGAGCTGTTTTTT.

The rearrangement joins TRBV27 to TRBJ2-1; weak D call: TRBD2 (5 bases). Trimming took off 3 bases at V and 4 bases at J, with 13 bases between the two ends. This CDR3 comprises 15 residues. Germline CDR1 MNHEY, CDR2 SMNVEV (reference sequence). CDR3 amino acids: CASSLSGGSYNEQFF. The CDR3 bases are TGTGCCAGCAGTTTGTCAGGAGGAAGTTACAATGAGCAGTTCTTC.

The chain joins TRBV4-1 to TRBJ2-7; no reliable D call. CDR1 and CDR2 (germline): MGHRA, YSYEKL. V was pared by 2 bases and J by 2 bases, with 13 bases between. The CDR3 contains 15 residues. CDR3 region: CASSQTPGVPYEQYF. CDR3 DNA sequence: TGCGCCAGCAGCCAAACTCCAGGTGTACCCTACGAGCAGTACTTC.

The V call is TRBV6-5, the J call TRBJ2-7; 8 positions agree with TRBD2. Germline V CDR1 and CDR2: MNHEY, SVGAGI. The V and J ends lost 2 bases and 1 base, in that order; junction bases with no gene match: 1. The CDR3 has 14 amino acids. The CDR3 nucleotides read TGTGCCAGCAGTTACGGACTAGCATCCTACGAGCAGTACTTC. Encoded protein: CASSYGLASYEQYF.

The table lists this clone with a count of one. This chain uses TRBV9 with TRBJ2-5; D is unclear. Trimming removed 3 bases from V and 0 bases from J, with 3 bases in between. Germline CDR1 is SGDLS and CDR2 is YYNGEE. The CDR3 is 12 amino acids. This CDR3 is CASSGDQETQYF. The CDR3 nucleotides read TGTGCCAGCAGCGGGGACCAAGAGACCCAGTACTTC.

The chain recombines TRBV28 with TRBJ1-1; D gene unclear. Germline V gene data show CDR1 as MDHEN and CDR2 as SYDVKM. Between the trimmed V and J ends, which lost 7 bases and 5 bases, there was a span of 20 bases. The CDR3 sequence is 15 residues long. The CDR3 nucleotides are TGTGCCAGCAACCCCGGACGGACCCTGAGTACTGAAGCTTTCTTT. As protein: CASNPGRTLSTEAFF.

Here the CDR3 DNA reads TGTGCCAGCAGACAAAGGGGGTCCAAGGAGACCCAGTACTTC. Protein product: CASRQRGSKETQYF. V is TRBV27 and J is TRBJ2-5, with a tentative D call TRBD1 (6 bases). The germline gives CDR1 MNHEY, CDR2 SMNVEV (reference sequence). The CDR3 has 14 amino acids. Trimming removed 6 bases from V and 5 bases from J, with 16 bases in between.

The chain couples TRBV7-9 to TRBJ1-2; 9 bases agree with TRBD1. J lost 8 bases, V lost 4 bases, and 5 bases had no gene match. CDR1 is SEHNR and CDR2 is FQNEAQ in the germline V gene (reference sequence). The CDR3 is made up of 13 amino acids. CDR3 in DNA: TGTGCCAGCAGCTCACAGGGGGCGCAGGGCTACACCTTC. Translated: CASSSQGAQGYTF. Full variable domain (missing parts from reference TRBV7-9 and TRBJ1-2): DTGVSQNPRHKITKRGQNVTFRCDPISEHNRLYWYRQTLGQGPEFLTYFQNEAQLEKSRLLSDRFSAERPKGSFSTLEIQRTEQGDSAMYLCASSSQGAQGYTFGSGTRLTVV.

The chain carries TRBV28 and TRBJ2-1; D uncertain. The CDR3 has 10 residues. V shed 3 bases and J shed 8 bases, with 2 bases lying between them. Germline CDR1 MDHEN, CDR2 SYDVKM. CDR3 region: CASSFDEQFF. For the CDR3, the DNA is TGTGCCAGCAGTTTTGATGAGCAGTTCTTC. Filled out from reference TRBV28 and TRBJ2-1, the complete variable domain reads DVKVTQSSRYLVKRTGEKVFLECVQDMDHENMFWYRQDPGLGLRLIYFSYDVKMKEKGDIPEGYSVSREKKERFSLILESASTNQTSMYLCASSFDEQFFGPGTRLTVL.

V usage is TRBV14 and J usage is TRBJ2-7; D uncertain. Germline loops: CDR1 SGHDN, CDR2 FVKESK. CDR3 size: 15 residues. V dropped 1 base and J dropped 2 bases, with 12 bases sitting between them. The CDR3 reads CASSQVGRAAYEQYF. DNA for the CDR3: TGTGCCAGCAGCCAAGTTGGTAGGGCAGCCTACGAGCAGTACTTC.

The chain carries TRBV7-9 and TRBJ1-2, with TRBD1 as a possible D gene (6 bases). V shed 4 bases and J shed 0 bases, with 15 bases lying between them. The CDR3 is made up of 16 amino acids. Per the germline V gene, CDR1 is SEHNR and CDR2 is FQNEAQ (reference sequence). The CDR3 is CASSYDPGDPNYGYTF. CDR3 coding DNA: TGTGCCAGCAGCTACGATCCAGGGGACCCTAACTATGGCTACACCTTC. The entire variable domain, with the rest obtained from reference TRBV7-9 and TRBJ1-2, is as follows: DTGVSQNPRHKITKRGQNVTFRCDPISEHNRLYWYRQTLGQGPEFLTYFQNEAQLEKSRLLSDRFSAERPKGSFSTLEIQRTEQGDSAMYLCASSYDPGDPNYGYTFGSGTRLTVV.

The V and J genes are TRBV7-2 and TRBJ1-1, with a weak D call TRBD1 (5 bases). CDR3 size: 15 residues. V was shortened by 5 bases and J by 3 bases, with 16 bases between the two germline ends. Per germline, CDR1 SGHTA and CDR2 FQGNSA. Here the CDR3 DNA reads TGTGCCAGCAGCCGCGCCTTCCTGGGGGACACTGAAGCTTTCTTT. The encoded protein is CASSRAFLGDTEAFF.

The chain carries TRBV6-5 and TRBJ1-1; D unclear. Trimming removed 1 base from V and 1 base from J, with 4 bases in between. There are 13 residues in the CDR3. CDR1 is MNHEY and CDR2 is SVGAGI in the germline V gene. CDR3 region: CASSYWGNTEAFF. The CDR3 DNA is TGTGCCAGCAGTTACTGGGGGAACACTGAAGCTTTCTTT.